The 2 T cell receptor beta chains given below trace back to one sample, sequenced in a study of radiotherapy plus CTLA-4 blockade in lung cancer. The protocol was immunoSEQ multiplex PCR, while the TCRdb copy is restricted to in-frame clones and leaves out a portion. Altogether about 66,000 clones are present, about 80% being singletons, with the ten largest covering approximately 4.1%. The starting material was peripheral blood, obtained from a patient treated with radiotherapy plus ipilimumab. The receptors were gathered from a human donor with non-small cell lung cancer who had a partial response to radiotherapy plus ipilimumab.

This clone was observed a handful of times. V gene TRBV5-6 combines with J gene TRBJ2-5; possibly TRBD2 for D (6 bases). This CDR3 has 15 amino acids. Looked up from germline, CDR1 is SGHDT and CDR2 is YYEEEE. V was pared by 4 bases and J by 0 bases, with 13 bases between. CDR3 DNA: TGTGCCAGCAGCACCGATGGGGGGTACCAAGAGACCCAGTACTTC. As protein: CASSTDGGYQETQYF.

The rearrangement links TRBV29-1 to TRBJ2-2, with D unresolved. In germline, CDR1 is SQVTM, CDR2 ANQGSEA. The CDR3 is made up of 14 amino acids. V gave up 0 bases and J gave up 7 bases, with 12 bases separating them. In DNA form, the CDR3 reads TGCAGCGTTGAAGAAAGCAGGTTCGTCGGGGAGCTGTTTTTT. Translating gives CSVEESRFVGELFF.